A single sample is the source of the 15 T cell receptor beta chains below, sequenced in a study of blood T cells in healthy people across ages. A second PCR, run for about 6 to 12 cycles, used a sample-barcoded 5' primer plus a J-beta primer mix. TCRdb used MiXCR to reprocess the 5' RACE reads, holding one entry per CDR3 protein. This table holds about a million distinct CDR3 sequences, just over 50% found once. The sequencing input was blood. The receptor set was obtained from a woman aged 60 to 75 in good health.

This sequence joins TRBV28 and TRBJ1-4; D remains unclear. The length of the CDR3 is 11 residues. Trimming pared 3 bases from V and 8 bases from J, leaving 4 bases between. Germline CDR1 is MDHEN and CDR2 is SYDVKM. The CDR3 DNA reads TGTGCCAGCAGTTTTGAAGAAAAACTGTTTTTT. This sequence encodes CASSFEEKLFF.

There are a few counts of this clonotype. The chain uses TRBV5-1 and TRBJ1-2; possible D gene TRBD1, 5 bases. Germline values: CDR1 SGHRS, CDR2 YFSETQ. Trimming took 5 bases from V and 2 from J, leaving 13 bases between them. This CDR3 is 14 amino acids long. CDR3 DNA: TGCGCCAGCAGGGCCGGGGGGGAAAACTATGGCTACACCTTC. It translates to CASRAGGENYGYTF.

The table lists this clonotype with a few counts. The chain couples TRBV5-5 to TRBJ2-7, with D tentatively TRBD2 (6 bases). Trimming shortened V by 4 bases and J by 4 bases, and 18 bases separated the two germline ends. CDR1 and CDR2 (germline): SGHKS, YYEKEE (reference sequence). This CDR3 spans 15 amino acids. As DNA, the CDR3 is TGTGCCAGCAGCCCAGAAGCGGGTTGGACATACGAGCAGTACTTC. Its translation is CASSPEAGWTYEQYF.

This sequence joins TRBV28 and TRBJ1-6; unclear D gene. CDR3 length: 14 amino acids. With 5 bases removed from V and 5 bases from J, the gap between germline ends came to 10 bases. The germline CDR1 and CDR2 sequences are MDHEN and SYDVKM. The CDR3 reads CASSVHKDNSPLHF. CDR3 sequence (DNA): TGTGCCAGCAGTGTACACAAGGATAATTCACCCCTCCACTTT. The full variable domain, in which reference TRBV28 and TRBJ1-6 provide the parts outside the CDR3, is DVKVTQSSRYLVKRTGEKVFLECVQDMDHENMFWYRQDPGLGLRLIYFSYDVKMKEKGDIPEGYSVSREKKERFSLILESASTNQTSMYLCASSVHKDNSPLHFGNGTRLTVT.

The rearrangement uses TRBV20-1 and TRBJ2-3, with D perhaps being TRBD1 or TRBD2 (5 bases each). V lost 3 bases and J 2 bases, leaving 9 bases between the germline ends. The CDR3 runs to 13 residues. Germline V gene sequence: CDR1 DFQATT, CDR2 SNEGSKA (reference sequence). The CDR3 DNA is TGCAGTGCTAGTGGGACGAACACAGATACGCAGTATTTT. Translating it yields CSASGTNTDTQYF.

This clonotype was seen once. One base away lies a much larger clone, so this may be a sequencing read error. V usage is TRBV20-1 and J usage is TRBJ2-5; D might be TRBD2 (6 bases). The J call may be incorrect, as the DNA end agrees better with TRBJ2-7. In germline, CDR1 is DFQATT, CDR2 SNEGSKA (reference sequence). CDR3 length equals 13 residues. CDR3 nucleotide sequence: TGCAGTGCAGAATCCAGGACTACATACGAGCAGTACTTC. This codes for CSAESRTTYEQYF.

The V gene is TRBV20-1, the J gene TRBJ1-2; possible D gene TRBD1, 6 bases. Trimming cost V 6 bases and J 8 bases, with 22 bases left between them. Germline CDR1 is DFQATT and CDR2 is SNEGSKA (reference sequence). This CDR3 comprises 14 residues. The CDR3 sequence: CSATKRSGAGGYTF. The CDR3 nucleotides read TGCAGTGCGACCAAAAGGTCGGGGGCGGGAGGCTACACCTTC.

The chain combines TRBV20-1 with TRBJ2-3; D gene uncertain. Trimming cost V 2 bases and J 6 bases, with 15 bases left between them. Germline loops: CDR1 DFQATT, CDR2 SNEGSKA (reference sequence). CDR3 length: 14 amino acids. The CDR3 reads CSARKYGRADTQYF. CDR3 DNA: TGCAGTGCTAGAAAATACGGTAGGGCCGATACGCAGTATTTT.

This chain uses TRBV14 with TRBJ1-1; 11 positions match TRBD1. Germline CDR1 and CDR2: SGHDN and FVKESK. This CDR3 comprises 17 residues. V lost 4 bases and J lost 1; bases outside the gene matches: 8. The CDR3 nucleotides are TGTGCCAGCAGCCCCTTAGGACAGGGGGCACCGAACACTGAAGCTTTCTTT. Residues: CASSPLGQGAPNTEAFF.

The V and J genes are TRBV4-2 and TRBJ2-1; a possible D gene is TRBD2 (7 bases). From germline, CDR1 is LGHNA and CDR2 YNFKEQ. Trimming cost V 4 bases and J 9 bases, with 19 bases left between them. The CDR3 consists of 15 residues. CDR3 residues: CASSRRERGGGEQFF. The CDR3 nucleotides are TGTGCCAGCAGCCGGCGGGAGAGGGGAGGGGGTGAGCAGTTCTTC.

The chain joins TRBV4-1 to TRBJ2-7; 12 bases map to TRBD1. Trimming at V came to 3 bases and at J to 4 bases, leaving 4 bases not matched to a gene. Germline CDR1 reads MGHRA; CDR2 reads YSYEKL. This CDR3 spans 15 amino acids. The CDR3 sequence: CASSQGDRGLYEQYF. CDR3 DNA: TGCGCCAGCAGCCAGGGGGACAGGGGGCTTTACGAGCAGTACTTC.

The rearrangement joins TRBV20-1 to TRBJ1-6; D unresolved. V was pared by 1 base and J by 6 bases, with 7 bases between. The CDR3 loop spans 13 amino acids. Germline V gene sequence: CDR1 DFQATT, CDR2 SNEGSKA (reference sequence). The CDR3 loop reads CSARADLNSPLHF. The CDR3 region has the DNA TGCAGTGCTAGAGCTGATCTTAATTCACCCCTCCACTTT.

This chain's CDR3 is CASSYHVDMRADSGNTIYF. The CDR3 DNA sequence: TGTGCCAGCAGTTACCACGTGGACATGAGGGCCGACTCTGGAAACACCATATATTTT. This chain uses TRBV6-5 with TRBJ1-3; maybe TRBD1 (5 bases). Trimming pared 2 bases from V and 0 bases from J, leaving 20 bases between. The length of the CDR3 is 19 residues. Germline V lookup: CDR1 MNHEY, CDR2 SVGAGI.

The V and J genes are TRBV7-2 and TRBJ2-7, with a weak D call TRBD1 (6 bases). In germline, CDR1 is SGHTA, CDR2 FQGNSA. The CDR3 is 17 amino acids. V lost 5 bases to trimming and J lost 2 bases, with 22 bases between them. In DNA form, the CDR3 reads TGTGCCAGCAGCCTACGTCAACCGGTGGGGGCAACCTACGAGCAGTACTTC. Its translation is CASSLRQPVGATYEQYF.

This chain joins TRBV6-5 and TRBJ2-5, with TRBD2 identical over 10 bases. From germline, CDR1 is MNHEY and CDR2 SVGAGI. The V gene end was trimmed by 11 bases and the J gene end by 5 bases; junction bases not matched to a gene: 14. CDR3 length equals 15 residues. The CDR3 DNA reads TGTGCCGCGCAGGGGGTAGCGGGAGGATTGGAGACCCAGTACTTC. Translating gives CAAQGVAGGLETQYF.